The 30 T cell receptor beta chains in this list originate from one sample, sequenced in a study of T cells after yellow fever vaccination. TCRdb ran MiXCR on the 5' RACE reads and lists one entry per CDR3 protein. In the table there are approximately 330,000 distinct CDR3 sequences, around 13% of which are singletons. This specimen was CD4+ T cells sorted from PBMCs, taken 15 days after the yellow fever booster vaccination. The receptors shown here come from a man aged 18 to 30 who received the YFV17D yellow fever vaccine.

The chain combines TRBV30 with TRBJ1-1; D possibly corresponds to TRBD1 (6 bases). The CDR3 length is 14 residues. V lost 0 bases, J lost 6 bases, and 14 bases lay in between. Germline CDR1 is GTSNPN and CDR2 is SVGIG (reference sequence). The CDR3 DNA is TGTGCCTGGAGTGTTCAGGGGCGGAGGGCTGAAGCTTTCTTT. Amino acids: CAWSVQGRRAEAFF.

The J gene is TRBJ2-5, the V gene TRBV6-5; 11 positions match TRBD2. CDR3 length: 16 residues. V gave up 6 bases and J gave up 4 bases; unmatched junction bases: 10. CDR1 and CDR2 (germline): MNHEY, SVGAGI. The CDR3 protein is CASRLAGGPVGETQYF. The CDR3 coding sequence is TGTGCCAGCAGATTAGCGGGGGGGCCAGTAGGAGAGACCCAGTACTTC.

V is TRBV6-5 and J is TRBJ1-6; D is unclear. Germline lookup yields CDR1 MNHEY and CDR2 SVGAGI. The CDR3 length is 13 residues. Trimming shortened V by 9 bases and J by 7 bases, and 13 bases separated the two germline ends. For the CDR3, the DNA is TGTGCCAGTTCTATGGAGTGGAATTCACCCCTCCACTTT. This encodes CASSMEWNSPLHF.

The sample holds many counts of this clonotype. The rearrangement joins TRBV10-3 to TRBJ2-3, with D unclear. Trimming took 6 bases from V and 2 from J, leaving 9 bases between them. CDR1 and CDR2 from the germline V gene are ENHRY and SYGVKD. The CDR3 sequence is 13 residues long. Here the CDR3 reads CAISPPNTDTQYF. CDR3 bases: TGTGCCATCAGCCCTCCCAACACAGATACGCAGTATTTT.

The sample holds a few counts of this clonotype. CDR3 bases: TGTGCCATCAGTGAGTTCGTGGCAGACTCTGGAAACACCATATATTTT. Translated, it gives CAISEFVADSGNTIYF. The V gene is TRBV10-3, the J gene TRBJ1-3; unclear D gene. CDR3 length equals 16 residues. The V gene's germline CDR1 is ENHRY and CDR2 SYGVKD. V was clipped by 1 base and J by 0 bases, with 10 bases between them.

The sample holds a few counts of this clonotype. V gene TRBV28 combines with J gene TRBJ1-2; possible D gene TRBD1, 5 bases. Germline loops: CDR1 MDHEN, CDR2 SYDVKM. The V end lost 5 bases, the J end lost 12 bases, and 13 bases lay between the germline ends. This CDR3 is built from 11 residues. The CDR3 loop reads CASSLSRVHTF. CDR3 sequence (DNA): TGTGCCAGCAGTCTATCCAGGGTGCACACCTTC.

In its sample, this clonotype was seen a few times. The chain combines TRBV4-2 with TRBJ1-4, with 7 bases identical to TRBD1. V shed 4 bases, J shed 6 bases, and the junction held 8 bases outside the gene matches. Germline V lookup: CDR1 LGHNA, CDR2 YNFKEQ. CDR3 size: 15 residues. The CDR3 nucleotides are TGTGCCAGCAGCCCCCGACAGGGTAGGGATGAAAAACTGTTTTTT. As protein: CASSPRQGRDEKLFF.

The rearrangement links TRBV15 to TRBJ1-5; 8 bases match TRBD1. V was clipped by 0 bases and J by 1 base; unmatched bases: 8. The CDR3 is 18 amino acids. CDR1 is LNHNV, CDR2 YYDKDF, per germline (reference sequence). The CDR3 DNA sequence: TGTGCCACCAGCAGAGATGGGAACAGGGGGGACAGCAATCAGCCCCAGCATTTT. Translating gives CATSRDGNRGDSNQPQHF.

This clonotype occurred many times. The chain couples TRBV7-2 to TRBJ2-1; D is possibly TRBD2 (6 bases). Trimming removed 5 bases at V and 9 bases at J, with 11 bases between. The CDR3 runs to 12 residues. From germline, CDR1 is SGHTA and CDR2 FQGNSA. Written as DNA, the CDR3 is TGTGCCAGCAGCATACGACTAGTTGAGCAGTTCTTC. This encodes CASSIRLVEQFF.

This clonotype has a handful of counts. This chain joins TRBV20-1 and TRBJ1-5, with TRBD1 matching 11 bases. V lost 5 bases and J lost 6; bases outside the gene matches: 3. Per the germline V gene, CDR1 is DFQATT and CDR2 is SNEGSKA (reference sequence). The CDR3 is made up of 13 amino acids. The CDR3 DNA follows: TGCAGTGCTTCCGGGACAGGGGGTCAGCCCCAGCATTTT. It specifies CSASGTGGQPQHF.

The chain recombines TRBV6-2 or TRBV6-3 with TRBJ1-5, with D possibly being TRBD1 (6 bases). Germline V lookup: CDR1 MNHEY, CDR2 SVGEGT. V lost 10 bases to trimming and J lost 4 bases, with 17 bases between them. This CDR3 is built from 14 residues. CDR3 sequence: CATGQNFANQPQHF. The CDR3 region has the DNA TGTGCCACTGGACAGAATTTTGCTAATCAGCCCCAGCATTTT.

A few counts support this clonotype. The J gene is TRBJ1-2, the V gene TRBV29-1, with a weak D call TRBD1 (5 bases). CDR1 is SQVTM and CDR2 is ANQGSEA in the germline V gene. This CDR3 is 13 amino acids long. Trimming took off 7 bases at V and 1 base at J, with 13 bases between the two ends. The CDR3 loop reads CSAGGADNYGYTF. CDR3 nucleotides: TGCAGCGCCGGCGGGGCAGATAACTATGGCTACACCTTC.

This clonotype was detected a few times. The rearrangement joins TRBV18 to TRBJ1-2; 10 bases agree with TRBD1. The ends lost 1 base at V and 6 bases at J; junction bases unmatched: 5. The length of the CDR3 is 15 residues. The V gene's germline CDR1 is KGHSH and CDR2 LQKENI. CDR3 bases: TGTGCCAGCTCACCACTCCGGGACAGGGGAAATGGCTACACCTTC. Protein sequence: CASSPLRDRGNGYTF.

The chain links TRBV12-3 or TRBV12-4 to TRBJ1-5; D unclear. Trimming stripped 3 bases from V and 7 bases from J, with 16 bases between. This CDR3 region has 15 residues. The CDR3, as DNA: TGTGCCAGCAGTTTTATGGGCGGAGAAGGGCAGCCCCAGCATTTT. It translates to CASSFMGGEGQPQHF.

Points on this clonotype: Given a much more abundant clone one base away, this may be a read error. J is TRBJ2-5 and V is TRBV29-1, with a weak D call TRBD1 (5 bases). This CDR3 has 13 amino acids. With 3 bases removed from V and 4 bases from J, the gap between germline ends came to 12 bases. The germline V gene encodes CDR1 SQVTM and CDR2 ANQGSEA. CDR3 loop: CSVDEGAVETQYF. Written as DNA, the CDR3 is TGCAGCGTTGATGAAGGGGCGGTAGAGACCCAGTACTTC.

A few counts support this clonotype. The J gene is TRBJ2-7, the V gene TRBV6-2 or TRBV6-3, with 8 nucleotides matching TRBD1. CDR3 length equals 14 residues. Trimming took 6 bases from V and 3 from J; bases not matched to a gene: 7. Germline assignment: CDR1 MNHEY and CDR2 SVGEGT. The CDR3 is CASRIRGQGYEQYV. The CDR3 DNA follows: TGTGCCAGCAGGATTAGAGGACAGGGCTACGAGCAGTACGTC.

This clonotype was recorded a few times. The chain has TRBV6-6 and TRBJ2-3; TRBD2 aligns across 8 bases. The germline gives CDR1 MNHNY, CDR2 SVGAGI (reference sequence). CDR3 length: 14 residues. Germline trimming cut 4 bases from V and 10 bases from J; bases unmatched to any gene: 10. As DNA, the CDR3 is TGTGCCAGCAGTTCCACTAGCGGCGTGAGCTCGCAGTATTTT. Translation gives CASSSTSGVSSQYF.

This chain connects TRBV18 to TRBJ1-1, with 7 bases that match TRBD1. V shed 3 bases, J shed 5 bases, and the junction held 9 bases outside the gene matches. Germline lookup yields CDR1 KGHSH and CDR2 LQKENI. The CDR3 has 15 amino acids. This CDR3 reads CASSPLVRGETEAFF. Here the CDR3 DNA reads TGTGCCAGCTCACCTTTAGTCAGGGGGGAAACTGAAGCTTTCTTT. The full variable domain, in which reference TRBV18 and TRBJ1-1 provide the parts outside the CDR3, is NAGVMQNPRHLVRRRGQEARLRCSPMKGHSHVYWYRQLPEEGLKFMVYLQKENIIDESGMPKERFSAEFPKEGPSILRIQQVVRGDSAAYFCASSPLVRGETEAFFGQGTRLTVV.

This clonotype has a handful of counts. In DNA, the CDR3 is TGTGCCAGCAGCCAAGATGGAAAGTCAATATATTTT. Translated: CASSQDGKSIYF. The rearrangement links TRBV4-2 to TRBJ1-3; no clear D. V was trimmed by 0 bases and J by 13 bases, leaving 10 bases between them. CDR1 is LGHNA and CDR2 is YNFKEQ in the germline V gene. CDR3 size: 12 residues.

This clonotype was seen a few times. The chain recombines TRBV29-1 with TRBJ2-5; D could derive from TRBD1 or TRBD2 (7 bases each). The CDR3 has 13 residues. Germline V gives CDR1 SQVTM, CDR2 ANQGSEA. Between the trimmed V and J ends, which lost 3 bases and 5 bases, there was a span of 13 bases. The CDR3 sequence is CSVDGQGGETQYF. The CDR3 coding sequence is TGCAGCGTTGACGGCCAGGGGGGGGAGACCCAGTACTTC.

This clonotype occurred many times. The V gene is TRBV5-1, the J gene TRBJ1-1; maybe TRBD1 (5 bases). Germline V gives CDR1 SGHRS, CDR2 YFSETQ. The V gene lost 4 bases and the J gene lost 4 bases, with 11 bases spanning the gap. The CDR3 is 13 residues long. The CDR3 DNA is TGCGCCAGCAGCCGAGTGGGGCGCACTGAAGCTTTCTTT. Encoded protein: CASSRVGRTEAFF.

The sample holds a few counts of this clonotype. V usage is TRBV7-9 and J usage is TRBJ2-1, with D uncertain. Germline values: CDR1 SEHNR, CDR2 FQNEAQ (reference sequence). The CDR3 runs 15 residues. V lost 6 bases and J lost 2, with 14 bases in between. CDR3 in DNA: TGTGCCAGCAGATACTTAGCAACCCCCTACAATGAGCAGTTCTTC. This codes for CASRYLATPYNEQFF.

This clonotype was counted at least ten times. The rearrangement links TRBV10-3 to TRBJ2-1, with unresolved D. V lost 7 bases, J lost 6 bases, and 13 bases lay in between. This CDR3 contains 13 residues. Per the germline V gene, CDR1 is ENHRY and CDR2 is SYGVKD. The DNA of the CDR3 is TGTGCCATCAAGACAATGGCTAGCAATGAGCAGTTCTTC. Encoded protein: CAIKTMASNEQFF.

This clonotype was detected many times. V and J are TRBV18 and TRBJ2-1; possibly TRBD1 for D (6 bases). Trimming stripped 0 bases from V and 10 bases from J, with 13 bases between. The V gene's germline CDR1 is KGHSH and CDR2 LQKENI. There are 14 residues in the CDR3. This CDR3 reads CASSPPGGRGEQFF. CDR3 nucleotide sequence: TGTGCCAGCTCACCACCAGGGGGACGCGGGGAGCAGTTCTTC. Drawing the rest from reference TRBV18 and TRBJ2-1, the complete variable domain is NAGVMQNPRHLVRRRGQEARLRCSPMKGHSHVYWYRQLPEEGLKFMVYLQKENIIDESGMPKERFSAEFPKEGPSILRIQQVVRGDSAAYFCASSPPGGRGEQFFGPGTRLTVL.

V is TRBV6-5 and J is TRBJ2-3, with D perhaps TRBD2 (6 bases). CDR1 is MNHEY, CDR2 SVGAGI, per germline. Trimming removed 7 bases from V and 4 bases from J, with 21 bases in between. The CDR3 runs to 16 residues. CDR3 in DNA: TGTGCCAGCACCCCCTCAGGTAGTGGAGGGTCAGATACGCAGTATTTT. Residues: CASTPSGSGGSDTQYF.

This clonotype was observed a handful of times. This chain connects TRBV6-2 or TRBV6-3 to TRBJ2-2; D perhaps matches TRBD2 (6 bases). CDR3 size: 14 residues. Germline values: CDR1 MNHEY, CDR2 SVGEGT. Trimming removed 2 bases from V and 6 bases from J, with 10 bases in between. CDR3 in DNA: TGTGCCAGCAGTTACGCGGGGCTACCCGGGGAGCTGTTTTTT. Its translation is CASSYAGLPGELFF.

Only a few counts were recorded for this clonotype. The chain joins TRBV2 to TRBJ2-2; D possibly uses TRBD1 or TRBD2 (5 bases each). V shed 6 bases and J shed 5 bases, with 16 bases lying between them. Germline V CDR1 and CDR2: SNHLY, FYNNEI. CDR3 length: 15 residues. CDR3 coding DNA: TGTGCCAGCAGGAGGGGCGGGCCGCTAACCGGGGAGCTGTTTTTT. Amino acid sequence: CASRRGGPLTGELFF.

The genes are TRBV6-2 or TRBV6-3 and TRBJ1-3; D not resolved. Germline values: CDR1 MNHEY, CDR2 SVGEGT. CDR3 length: 17 residues. V shed 6 bases and J shed 0 bases, with 18 bases lying between them. The CDR3 DNA reads TGTGCCAGCAGACGACCTAGGAAAGGCAACTCTGGAAACACCATATATTTT. Encoded protein: CASRRPRKGNSGNTIYF.

The sample holds many counts of this clonotype. The V call is TRBV2, the J call TRBJ2-1; 13 positions agree with TRBD2. The CDR3 covers 15 residues. CDR1 and CDR2 (germline): SNHLY, FYNNEI. Trimming cost V 3 bases and J 8 bases; bases outside gene matches: 4. In nucleotides, the CDR3 is TGTGCCAGCAGTGATGCACTAGCGGGGGGGCATGAGCAGTTCTTC. Encoded protein: CASSDALAGGHEQFF.

The chain uses TRBV15 and TRBJ1-2, with D unclear. This CDR3 has 13 residues. CDR1 is LNHNV, CDR2 YYDKDF, per germline (reference sequence). The V end lost 3 bases, the J end lost 7 bases, and 12 bases lay between the germline ends. CDR3 sequence (DNA): TGTGCCACCAGCAGTCGAGTTGTATCTGGCTACACCTTC. It specifies CATSSRVVSGYTF.